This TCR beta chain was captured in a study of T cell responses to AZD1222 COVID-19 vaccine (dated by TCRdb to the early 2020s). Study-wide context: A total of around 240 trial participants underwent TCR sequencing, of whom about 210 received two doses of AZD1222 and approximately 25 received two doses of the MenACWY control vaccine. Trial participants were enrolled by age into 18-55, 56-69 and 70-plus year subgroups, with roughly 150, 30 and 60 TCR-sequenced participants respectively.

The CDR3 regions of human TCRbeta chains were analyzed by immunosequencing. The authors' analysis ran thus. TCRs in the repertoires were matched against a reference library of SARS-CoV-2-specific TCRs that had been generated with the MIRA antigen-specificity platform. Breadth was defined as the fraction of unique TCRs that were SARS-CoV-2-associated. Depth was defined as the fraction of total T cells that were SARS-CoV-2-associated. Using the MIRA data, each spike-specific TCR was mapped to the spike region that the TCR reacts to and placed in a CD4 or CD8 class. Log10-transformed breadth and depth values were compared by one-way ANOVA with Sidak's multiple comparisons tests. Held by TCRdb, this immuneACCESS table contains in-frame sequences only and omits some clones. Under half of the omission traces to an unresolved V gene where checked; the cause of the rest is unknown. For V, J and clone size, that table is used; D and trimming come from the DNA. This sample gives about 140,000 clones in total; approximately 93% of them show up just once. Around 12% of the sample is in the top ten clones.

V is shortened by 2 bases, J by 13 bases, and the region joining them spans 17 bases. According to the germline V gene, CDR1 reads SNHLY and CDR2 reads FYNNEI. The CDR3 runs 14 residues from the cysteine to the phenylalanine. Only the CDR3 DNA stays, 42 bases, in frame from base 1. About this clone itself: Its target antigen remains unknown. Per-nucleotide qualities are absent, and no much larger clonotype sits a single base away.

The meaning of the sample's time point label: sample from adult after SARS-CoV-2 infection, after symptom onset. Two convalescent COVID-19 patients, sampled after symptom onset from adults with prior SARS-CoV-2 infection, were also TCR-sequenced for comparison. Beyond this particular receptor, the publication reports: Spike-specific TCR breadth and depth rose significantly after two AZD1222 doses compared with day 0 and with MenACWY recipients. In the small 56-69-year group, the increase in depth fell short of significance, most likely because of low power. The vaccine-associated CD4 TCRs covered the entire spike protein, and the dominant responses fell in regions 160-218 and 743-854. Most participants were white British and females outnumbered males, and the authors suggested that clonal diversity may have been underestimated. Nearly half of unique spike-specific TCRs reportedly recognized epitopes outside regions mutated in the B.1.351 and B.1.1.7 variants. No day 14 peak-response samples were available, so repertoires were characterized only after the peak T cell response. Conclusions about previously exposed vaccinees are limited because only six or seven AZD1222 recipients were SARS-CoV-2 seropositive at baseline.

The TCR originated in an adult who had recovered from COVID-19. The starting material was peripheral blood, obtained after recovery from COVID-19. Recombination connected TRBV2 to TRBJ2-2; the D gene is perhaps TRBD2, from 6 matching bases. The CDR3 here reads CASSERDSLLGLFF. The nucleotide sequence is TGTGCCAGCAGTGAAAGGGACTCCCTTTTGGGGCTGTTTTTT.